Sequencing of this T cell receptor (beta chain) was carried out in a study of T cell repertoires in cytomegalovirus infection. The overall study: Indicated by public TCR beta signatures were CMV infection and matching HLA type. General study findings and limits: Carriage of CMV together with the relevant HLA was identifiable through cumulative public TCR beta family frequency. In two of eight donors, the top clonotype was HLA-C-restricted CMV-specific.

V gave up 3 bases and J gave up 6 bases, with 9 bases separating them. The germline CDR1 and CDR2 sequences are PRHDT and FYEKMQ (reference sequence). This CDR3 region has 13 residues. Using its own MiXCR run on the reads, TCRdb lists one record per CDR3 protein. The sample carries almost 300,000 distinct CDR3 sequences, about 9.2% recorded once. This clonotype has just a few counts. The antigen remains unidentified. The source of this sequence is a human donor in good health (CMV status not recorded). Some clones in this sample may be carry-over from other donors' samples. The chain carries TRBV13 and TRBJ2-1, with D unresolved. Specimen: PBMCs. Here the CDR3 reads CASSLANLNEQFF. For the CDR3, the DNA is TGTGCCAGCAGCTTGGCGAACCTCAATGAGCAGTTCTTC.